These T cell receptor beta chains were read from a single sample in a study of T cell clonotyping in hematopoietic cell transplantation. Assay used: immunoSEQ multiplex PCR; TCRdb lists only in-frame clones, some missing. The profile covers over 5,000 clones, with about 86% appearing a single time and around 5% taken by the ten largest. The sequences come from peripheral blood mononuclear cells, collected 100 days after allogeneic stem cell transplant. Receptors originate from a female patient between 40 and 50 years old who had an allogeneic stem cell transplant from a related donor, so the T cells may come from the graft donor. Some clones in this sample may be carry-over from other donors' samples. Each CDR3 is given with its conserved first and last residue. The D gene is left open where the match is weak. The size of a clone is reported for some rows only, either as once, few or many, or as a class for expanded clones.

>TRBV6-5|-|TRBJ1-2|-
CASSYTSGAGYYGYTF
TGTGCCAGCAGTTACACCTCGGGGGCTGGGTACTATGGCTACACCTTC
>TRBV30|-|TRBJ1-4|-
CAWRAQGTNEKLFF
TGTGCCTGGAGAGCGCAGGGAACTAATGAAAAACTGTTTTTT
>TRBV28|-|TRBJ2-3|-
CASSLFRDMNTDTQYF
TGTGCCAGCAGTTTATTCCGGGACATGAACACAGATACGCAGTATTTT
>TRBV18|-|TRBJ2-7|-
CASSPGRGQYF
TGTGCCAGCTCACCAGGGCGTGGGCAGTACTTC
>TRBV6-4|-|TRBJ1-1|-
CASSQEGEGTEAFF
TGTGCCAGCAGCCAGGAAGGGGAGGGAACTGAAGCTTTCTTT
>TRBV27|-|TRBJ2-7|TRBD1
CASSLKGPGTGSVQNEQYF
TGTGCCAGCAGTTTAAAGGGTCCCGGGACAGGGAGCGTCCAAAACGAGCAGTACTTC
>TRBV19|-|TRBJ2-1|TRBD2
CASRREGRGEQFF
TGTGCCAGTAGACGGGAGGGCCGGGGTGAGCAGTTCTTC
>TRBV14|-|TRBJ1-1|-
CASSHGGGTEAFF
TGTGCCAGCAGCCACGGGGGTGGCACTGAAGCTTTCTTT
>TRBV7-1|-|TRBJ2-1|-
CASSLKLEPYNEQFF
TGTGCCAGCAGCTTAAAGCTAGAACCCTACAATGAGCAGTTCTTC
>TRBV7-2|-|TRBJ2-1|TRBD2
CASSFFGLAGGVQFF
TGTGCCAGCAGCTTTTTCGGACTAGCGGGGGGGGTGCAGTTCTTC
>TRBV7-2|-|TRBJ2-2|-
CASSQRGILTGELFF
TGTGCCAGCAGCCAACGAGGAATACTGACCGGGGAGCTGTTTTTT
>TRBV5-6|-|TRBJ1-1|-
CASPNTRTELNTEAFF
TGTGCCAGCCCCAACACGAGAACAGAACTTAACACTGAAGCTTTCTTT
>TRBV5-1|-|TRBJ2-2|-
CASSFAAANTGELFF
TGCGCCAGCAGCTTCGCGGCTGCGAACACCGGGGAGCTGTTTTTT
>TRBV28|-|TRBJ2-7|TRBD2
CASSRSGRGYEQYF
TGTGCCAGCAGTCGTAGCGGGAGGGGCTACGAGCAGTACTTC
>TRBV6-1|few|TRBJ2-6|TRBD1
CASSPGGSGANVLTF
TGTGCCAGCAGTCCAGGGGGCTCTGGGGCCAACGTCCTGACTTTC
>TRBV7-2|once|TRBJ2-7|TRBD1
CASSSSLGQGLLQQYF
TGTGCCAGCAGCTCTAGCTTAGGACAGGGCTTACTGCAGCAGTACTTC
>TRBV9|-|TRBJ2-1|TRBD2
CASSASGTAGGQFF
TGTGCCAGCAGCGCTAGCGGGACCGCAGGGGGGCAGTTCTTC
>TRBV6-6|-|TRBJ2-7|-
CASRSHSSSYEQYF
TGTGCCAGCAGGTCTCATAGTAGCTCCTACGAGCAGTACTTC
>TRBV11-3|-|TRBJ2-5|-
CASSPRGGETQYF
TGTGCCAGCAGCCCGAGAGGAGGAGAGACCCAGTACTTC
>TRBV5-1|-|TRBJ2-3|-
CASSTGVAGIDTQYF
TGCGCCAGCAGCACCGGGGTGGCGGGGATTGATACGCAGTATTTT
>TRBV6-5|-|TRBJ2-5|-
CASSYVGGETQYF
TGTGCCAGCAGTTACGTGGGAGGAGAGACCCAGTACTTC